The entry that follows covers one TCR beta chain sequence. Its matching antigen is unknown. The data were taken from a study of lymphopenia after photon versus proton radiotherapy. The J segment lost 7 bases and the V segment lost 1 base, leaving 4 bases of the junction unmatched. CDR3 size: 15 residues. CDR1 is SGHVS and CDR2 is FNYEAQ in the germline V gene. Generated by immunoSEQ multiplex PCR, the TCRdb table keeps only in-frame clones and is missing some. The sample yields 15,000 to 20,000 clones, about nine tenths seen once. Notes on the study in general: Only patients who died were analyzed for survival; proton advantage is unproven. In patients who died, overall survival fell as post-nadir TCR diversity dropped more. After lymphocyte nadir, photon-treated repertoires showed oligoclonal expansion, especially CD8+ Temra. Proton therapy kept repertoires fairly stable, unlike photons, which gained effector/memory cells.

V and J are TRBV7-6 and TRBJ2-1, with TRBD1 matching 10 bases. Sequencing was performed on peripheral blood, taken from a patient treated with proton-based radiotherapy. The TCR originated in an older woman with cholangiocarcinoma. Some clones in this sample may be carry-over from other donors' samples. The CDR3 nucleotides read TGTGCCAGCAGCTTAGGACAGGGGGCCCTGAATGAGCAGTTCTTC. This sequence encodes CASSLGQGALNEQFF.